In its sample, the clone carrying this T cell receptor (beta chain) was seen a few times. Its specificity is unknown. V lost 3 bases and J lost 2, with 12 bases in between. Germline-derived CDR1 and CDR2 are SGHDT and YYEEEE. This CDR3 contains 14 residues. TCRdb passed the 5' RACE reads through MiXCR, listing each CDR3 protein once. The data hold about 110,000 distinct CDR3 sequences, with 8.4% observed a single time. This entry belongs to a study of T cells after yellow fever vaccination. Study-wide points: Sorted repertoires could include abundant contaminating clonotypes from bulk cells.

Specimen: CD8+ T cells sorted from PBMCs, collected 45 days after the yellow fever booster vaccination. V usage is TRBV5-6 and J usage is TRBJ2-7, with D possibly matching TRBD1 (5 bases). The TCR comes from a man aged 25-45 years who received the YFV17D yellow fever vaccine. CDR3: CASSSGRAPYEQYF. DNA of the CDR3: TGTGCCAGCAGCTCCGGCAGGGCCCCCTACGAGCAGTACTTC.